The 8 T cell receptor beta chains below come from one sample, sequenced in a study of blood T cell repertoires in COVID-19. The method was immunoSEQ multiplex PCR; TCRdb's version includes in-frame clones alone and lacks a portion of them. The sample includes nearly 15,000 clones, 75% of them seen just once. The sequenced material came from peripheral blood. The origin of the receptors is a man in his sixties with acute or convalescent COVID-19.

By proportion, this clone is medium-sized. This sequence joins TRBV29-1 and TRBJ2-7; TRBD2 is a possible D gene (5 bases). V was clipped by 4 bases and J by 2 bases, with 9 bases between them. The CDR3 is 12 amino acids. The germline gives CDR1 SQVTM, CDR2 ANQGSEA. The CDR3 loop reads CSVVLRAYEQYF. The CDR3, as DNA: TGCAGCGTTGTGTTGCGGGCCTACGAGCAGTACTTC.

This clone was seen a handful of times. The gene calls are TRBV19 and TRBJ2-3, with TRBD2 matching 9 bases. The trim removed 4 bases at V and 4 bases at J, leaving 6 bases unmatched. The CDR3 sequence is 15 residues long. Germline V gene sequence: CDR1 LNHDA, CDR2 SQIVND (reference sequence). The DNA for the CDR3 is TGTGCCAGTAGTAGCCAGCGGGGGGTTCCAGATACGCAGTATTTT. It specifies CASSSQRGVPDTQYF.

The genes are TRBV28 and TRBJ1-2; D possibly corresponds to TRBD1 (6 bases). Germline loops: CDR1 MDHEN, CDR2 SYDVKM. V lost 6 bases, J lost 4 bases, and 21 bases lay in between. The CDR3 consists of 16 residues. The CDR3 here is CASSQGGGWYGYGYTF. The CDR3 region has the DNA TGTGCCAGCAGCCAAGGGGGGGGTTGGTATGGCTATGGCTACACCTTC.

The rearrangement uses TRBV15 and TRBJ2-1, with 15 bases aligning to TRBD2. CDR1 and CDR2 (germline): LNHNV, YYDKDF (reference sequence). This CDR3 has 15 residues. The junction had 10 bases not matched to a gene; V was cut back by 4 bases and J by 15 bases. CDR3 amino acids: CATSTGTSGGTSLFF. The DNA of the CDR3 is TGTGCCACCAGCACAGGGACTAGCGGGGGGACAAGCCTGTTCTTC.

V gene TRBV11-2 combines with J gene TRBJ1-1, with 7 bases identical to TRBD1. The CDR3 spans 16 residues. V dropped 1 base and J dropped 2; count of bases not matched to a gene: 7. Germline CDR1 is SGHAT and CDR2 is FQNNGV. The CDR3 DNA follows: TGTGCCAGCAGCTTAGCTCCCGCAGGGGGTAACACTGAAGCTTTCTTT. This sequence encodes CASSLAPAGGNTEAFF. Full variable domain (missing parts from reference TRBV11-2 and TRBJ1-1): EAGVAQSPRYKIIEKRQSVAFWCNPISGHATLYWYQQILGQGPKLLIQFQNNGVVDDSQLPKDRFSAERLKGVDSTLKIQPAKLEDSAVYLCASSLAPAGGNTEAFFGQGTRLTVV.

The V and J genes are TRBV12-2 and TRBJ1-5; TRBD1 is taken as the D call from the table, unchecked against the DNA. TRBV12-2 is a pseudogene locus. This CDR3 is 19 amino acids long. The CDR3 region has the DNA TGTGCAAGTCGCTTAAGCGAGGGTTGGACAGGGCCAAACAATCAGCCCCAGCATTTT. Translated: CASRLSEGWTGPNNQPQHF.

Here the CDR3 DNA reads TGTGCCAGCAGCTTGGGCAAATTCGAAGCTTTCTTT. Translated, it gives CASSLGKFEAFF. The V call is TRBV7-9, the J call TRBJ1-1; D uncertain. Germline V CDR1 and CDR2: SEHNR, FQNEAQ (reference sequence). CDR3 length equals 12 residues. Trimming pared 3 bases from V and 8 bases from J, leaving 10 bases between.

The J gene is TRBJ2-7, the V gene TRBV7-8, with D maybe TRBD1 (5 bases). The length of the CDR3 is 14 residues. The ends were cut back, 5 bases at V and 2 bases at J, with 13 bases in the middle. Germline CDR1 SGHVS, CDR2 FQNEAQ. In nucleotides, the CDR3 is TGTGCCAGCAGCCCCACAGGAGTGACCTACGAGCAGTACTTC. Encoded protein: CASSPTGVTYEQYF.